The T cell receptor beta chain described here comes from a study of cytomegalovirus exposure and HLA in healthy donors. General study results and limits: In a later analysis, TCR beta V- and J-gene trimming was associated with a missense DCLRE1C variant.

The PCR employed 60 Vbeta primers together with 13 Jbeta primers. This table comes from immunoSEQ multiplex PCR, and its TCRdb copy is limited to in-frame clones, with some not included. This sample yields under 150,000 clones, of which roughly 78% are seen a single time; about 2.2% belongs to the top ten. On this clone: The antigen is not known.

Germline CDR1 and CDR2: MNHNS and SASEGT. The CDR3 consists of 14 residues. Trimming shortened V by 5 bases and J by 6 bases, and 14 bases separated the two germline ends. The chain recombines TRBV6-1 with TRBJ1-5; D not resolved. Sequences were obtained from PBMCs. This sequence originates from a man in his thirties or forties in good health and CMV-seronegative. Here the CDR3 reads CASSSVQVSQPQHF. The CDR3, as DNA: TGTGCCAGCAGTTCGGTCCAGGTCAGTCAGCCCCAGCATTTT.